A selection of T cell receptor beta chains follows, all from one sample in a study of blood T cell repertoires in COVID-19. Only in-frame clones appear in the TCRdb table, and some are missing; sequencing was by immunoSEQ multiplex PCR. This table holds just over 300,000 clones, around nine tenths found once. Material: peripheral blood. These receptors all stem from a woman in her twenties or thirties with COVID-19, enrolled during active disease. CDR3s include the opening cysteine and the closing phenylalanine or tryptophan.

V	CDR3
TRBV7-2	CASSLRAGGANYGYTF
TRBV4-3	CASSQGLAGSLTDTQYF
TRBV4-2	CASSTGGMSNQPQHF
TRBV23-1	CARGKAGRKNQPQHF
TRBV7-8	CASSREGSGITDTQYF
TRBV7-2	CASSSQLVGGNEQFF
TRBV21-1	CASRGWGNQPQHF
TRBV28	CASSSAGTRGFMNTEAFF
TRBV10-3	CAISQQGSGELFF
TRBV6-6	CASSHITGVERAEAFF
TRBV18	CASSPPTRTGQGYGYTF
TRBV5-1	CASSYRDRDVQFF
TRBV19	CAGPAPFYGLGGFYYGYTF
TRBV6-5	CASSYFPSSGELFF
TRBV3-1/TRBV3-2	CASSLGWAGDTQYF
TRBV5-4	CASSLAGRTISYTF
TRBV6-2/TRBV6-3	CASSYQGGNQPQHF